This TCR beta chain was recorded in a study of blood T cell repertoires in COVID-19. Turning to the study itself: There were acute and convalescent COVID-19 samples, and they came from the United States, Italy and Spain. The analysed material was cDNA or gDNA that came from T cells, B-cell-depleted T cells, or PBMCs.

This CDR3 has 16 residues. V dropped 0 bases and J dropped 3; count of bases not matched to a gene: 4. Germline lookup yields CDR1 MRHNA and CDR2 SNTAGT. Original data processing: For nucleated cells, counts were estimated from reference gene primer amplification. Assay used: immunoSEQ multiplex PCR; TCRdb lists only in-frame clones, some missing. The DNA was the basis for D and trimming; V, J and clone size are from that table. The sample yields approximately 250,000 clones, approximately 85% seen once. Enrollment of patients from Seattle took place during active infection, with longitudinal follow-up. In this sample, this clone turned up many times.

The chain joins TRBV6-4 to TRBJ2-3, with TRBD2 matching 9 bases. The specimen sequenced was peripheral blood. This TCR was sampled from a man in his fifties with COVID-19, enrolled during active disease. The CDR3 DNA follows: TGTGCCAGCAGTGACTCTGCGGGGGGGCCTACAGATACGCAGTATTTT. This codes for CASSDSAGGPTDTQYF.